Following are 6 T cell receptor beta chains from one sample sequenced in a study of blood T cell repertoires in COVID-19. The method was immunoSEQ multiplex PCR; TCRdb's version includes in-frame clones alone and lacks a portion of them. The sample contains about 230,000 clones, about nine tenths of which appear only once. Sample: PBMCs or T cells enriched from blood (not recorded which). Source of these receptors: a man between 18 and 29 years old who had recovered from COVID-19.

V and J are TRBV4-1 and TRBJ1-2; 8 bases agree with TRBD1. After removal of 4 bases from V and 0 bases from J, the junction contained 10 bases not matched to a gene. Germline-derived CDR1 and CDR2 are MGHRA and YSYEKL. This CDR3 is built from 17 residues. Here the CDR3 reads CASSPDRAPMANYGYTF. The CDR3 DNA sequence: TGCGCCAGCAGCCCGGACAGGGCCCCTATGGCTAACTATGGCTACACCTTC.

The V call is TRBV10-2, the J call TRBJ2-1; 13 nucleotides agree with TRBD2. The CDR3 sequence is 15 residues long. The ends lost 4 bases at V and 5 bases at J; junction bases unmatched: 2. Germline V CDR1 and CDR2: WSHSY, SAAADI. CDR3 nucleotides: TGCGCCAGCAGTGCCACTAGCGGGGGGGACAATGAGCAGTTCTTC. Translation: CASSATSGGDNEQFF.

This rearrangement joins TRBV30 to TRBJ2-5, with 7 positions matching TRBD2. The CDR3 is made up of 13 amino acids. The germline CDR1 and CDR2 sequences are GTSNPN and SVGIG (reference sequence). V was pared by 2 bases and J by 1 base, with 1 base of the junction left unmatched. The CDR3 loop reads CAWSWTSQETQYF. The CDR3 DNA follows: TGTGCCTGGAGTTGGACTAGCCAAGAGACCCAGTACTTC.

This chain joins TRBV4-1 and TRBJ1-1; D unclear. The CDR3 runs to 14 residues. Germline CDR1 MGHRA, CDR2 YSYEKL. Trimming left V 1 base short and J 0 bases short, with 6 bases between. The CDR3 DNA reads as TGCGCCAGCAGCCAAGTTTATGTGAACACTGAAGCTTTCTTT. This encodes CASSQVYVNTEAFF.

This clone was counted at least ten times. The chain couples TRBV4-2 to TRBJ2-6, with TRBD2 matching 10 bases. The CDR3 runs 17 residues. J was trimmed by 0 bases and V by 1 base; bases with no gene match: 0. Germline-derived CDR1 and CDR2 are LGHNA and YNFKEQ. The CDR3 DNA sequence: TGTGCCAGCAGCCAAGGGACTAGCGGCTCTGGGGCCAACGTCCTGACTTTC. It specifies CASSQGTSGSGANVLTF.

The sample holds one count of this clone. The CDR3 sequence: CASRTGSLRYGYTF. The CDR3 region has the DNA TGTGCCAGCAGGACAGGGTCCTTAAGATATGGCTACACCTTC. The chain links TRBV6-5 to TRBJ1-2, with TRBD1 matching 7 bases. Germline CDR1 is MNHEY and CDR2 is SVGAGI. The CDR3 covers 14 residues. V lost 6 bases, J lost 5 bases, and 9 bases stayed unmatched.